This TCR beta chain was sequenced in a study of blood T cell repertoires in COVID-19. Using immunoSEQ multiplex PCR, the repertoire was profiled, and TCRdb retains in-frame clones only, with some absent. In the table there are 70,000 to 100,000 clones, about 90% of which are singletons. This CDR3 region has 15 residues. J gave up 3 bases and V 4 bases, and 7 bases lay outside the gene matches. Germline lookup yields CDR1 SGHTA and CDR2 FQGTGA. The gene calls are TRBV7-3 and TRBJ2-3, with 7 bases matching TRBD1. Input material: peripheral blood. This clonotype was sampled from an older woman with acute or convalescent COVID-19. CDR3 DNA: TGTGCCAGCAGCTCTGACCGGGACAGTACAGATACGCAGTATTTT. This translates into CASSSDRDSTDTQYF.